The sequence of this T cell receptor (beta chain) was determined in a study of blood T cell repertoires in COVID-19. Overall study: T cells, B-cell-depleted T cells, or PBMCs provided the cDNA or gDNA that served as material.

Original processing notes: Amplified reference gene primers provided the basis for estimating nucleated cell counts. Assay used: immunoSEQ multiplex PCR; TCRdb lists only in-frame clones, some missing. That table gives V, J and clone size, and the DNA gave D and trimming. The repertoire has tens of thousands of clones, around 88% of them found once; the top ten carry 4.5% to 6%. The ends lost 5 bases at V and 5 bases at J; junction bases unmatched: 6. The CDR3 runs 15 residues. Germline assignment: CDR1 SGHTA and CDR2 FQGNSA. Specimen: peripheral blood. This clonotype was obtained from a woman older than 75 with active or convalescent COVID-19. This chain joins TRBV7-2 and TRBJ2-1, with 10 bases aligning to TRBD1. CDR3 sequence: CASSVDRGINNEQFF. The CDR3 region has the DNA TGTGCCAGCAGCGTGGACAGGGGGATCAACAATGAGCAGTTCTTC.